This TCR beta chain was captured in a study of vaccination and CD4 T cells after COVID-19. Turning to the study itself: The authors gave control cultures a CEFX pool, an HIV-1 Nef pool, or no peptide.

The germline CDR1 and CDR2 sequences are SGHRS and YFSETQ. CDR3 size: 16 residues. The trim removed 3 bases at V and 3 bases at J, leaving 7 bases unmatched. Concerning this clonotype itself: Its specificity is unknown.

Regarding treatment: roughly 10-day PBMC culture with coronavirus spike peptide pools or control peptides (ViraFEST assay). Antigen-specific T cells were expanded with peptide pools by ViraFEST, and TCRs were then sequenced. March to December 2020 was the span of positive PCR dates, which predated US Alpha, Beta and Delta variants. Cultures of PBMCs, 1.5 million to 2 million per well, were set up with 10 IU/ml IL-2 and roughly 9.5 ug/ml peptide pools. The assay that was used to sequence DNA from cultured CD4+ T cells was the Oncomine TCR Beta short-read assay. A single record per CDR3 protein comes from TCRdb applying MiXCR to the PCR reads. The table lists 15,000 or so distinct CDR3 sequences, about 33% of them singletons.

Sequencing was done on a sample of cultured CD4+ T cells from blood. The chain joins TRBV5-1 to TRBJ2-1; TRBD1 matches 9 bases. This receptor was taken from a human donor with COVID-19. Here the CDR3 DNA reads TGCGCCAGCAGCTCCGACAGGGGGAAACTCTACAATGAGCAGTTCTTC. Amino acid sequence: CASSSDRGKLYNEQFF.